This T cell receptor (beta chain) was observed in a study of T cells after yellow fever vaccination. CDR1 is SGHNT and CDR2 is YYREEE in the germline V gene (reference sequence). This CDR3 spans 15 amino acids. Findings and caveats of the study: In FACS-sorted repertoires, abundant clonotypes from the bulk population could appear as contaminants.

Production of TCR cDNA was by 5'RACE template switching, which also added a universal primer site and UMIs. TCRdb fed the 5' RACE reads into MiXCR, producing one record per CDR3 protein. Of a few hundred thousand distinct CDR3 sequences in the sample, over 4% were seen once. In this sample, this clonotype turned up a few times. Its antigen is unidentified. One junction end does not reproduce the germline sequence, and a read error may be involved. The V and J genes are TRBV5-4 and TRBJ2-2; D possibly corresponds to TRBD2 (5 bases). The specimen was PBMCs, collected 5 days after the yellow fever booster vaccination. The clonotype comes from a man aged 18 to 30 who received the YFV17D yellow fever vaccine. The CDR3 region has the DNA TGTGCCAGCAGCCTAGCTGTACCGAACACCGGGGAGCTGATTTTT. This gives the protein CASSLAVPNTGELIF.